Listed below are T cell receptor beta chains from one sample, sequenced in a study of vaccination effects on CD4 cells after COVID-19. Which antigens these TCRs recognize remains unknown. Sequenced by immunoSEQ multiplex PCR; TCRdb stores in-frame clones only, minus some. The repertoire holds some 50,000 clones, with around three quarters as singletons. Sequenced here: CD4+ T cells from PBMCs cultured without peptide, sampled after COVID-19 vaccination. These receptors all come from a human donor who had a prior SARS-CoV-2 infection. CDR3s include the opening cysteine and the closing phenylalanine or tryptophan. D genes are given only for firm matches. Rows give clone size only sometimes, using once, few, many, or a class for an expanded clone.

CDR3 | DNA | J | D | V | size
CASSASFLSYNEQFF | TGTGCCAGCAGCGCCAGCTTTCTCTCCTACAATGAGCAGTTCTTC | TRBJ2-1 | . | TRBV7-2 | .
CATSDLLHGWDGYTF | TGTGCCACCAGTGATTTGCTGCACGGATGGGATGGCTACACCTTC | TRBJ1-2 | . | TRBV24-1 | .
CASSEDVGYYGYTF | TGTGCCAGCAGTGAAGATGTCGGATACTATGGCTACACCTTC | TRBJ1-2 | . | TRBV2 | .
CASSLVLGSGGGNTGELFF | TGTGCCAGCAGCTTAGTTCTCGGTAGCGGGGGGGGAAACACCGGGGAGCTGTTTTTT | TRBJ2-2 | TRBD2 | TRBV7-2 | once
CASSPSGVSGNTIYF | TGCGCCAGCAGCCCCTCAGGAGTCTCTGGAAACACCATATATTTT | TRBJ1-3 | . | TRBV5-1 | .
CASSLGEDRVLEQYF | TGTGCCAGCAGCTTGGGGGAGGACAGGGTGCTCGAGCAGTACTTC | TRBJ2-7 | TRBD1 | TRBV5-8 | .
CASSQDKFTETQYF | TGCGCCAGCAGCCAAGACAAGTTTACAGAGACCCAGTACTTC | TRBJ2-5 | . | TRBV4-3 | .
CASSQDKQRGYTF | TGTGCCAGCAGCCAAGATAAACAGCGGGGCTACACCTTC | TRBJ1-2 | . | TRBV4-2 | .
CASSLDVQSETQYF | TGTGCCAGCAGCTTAGACGTACAGTCAGAGACCCAGTACTTC | TRBJ2-5 | . | TRBV7-3 | .
CATSRDDRGDEQYF | TGTGCCACCAGCAGAGATGACAGGGGGGACGAGCAGTACTTC | TRBJ2-7 | TRBD1 | TRBV15 | .
CASSRGAVYEQYF | TGTGCCAGCAGCCGGGGGGCGGTCTACGAGCAGTACTTC | TRBJ2-7 | . | TRBV5-6 | .
CASSARANTEAFF | TGTGCCAGCAGCGCCAGGGCAAACACTGAAGCTTTCTTT | TRBJ1-1 | . | TRBV12-3/TRBV12-4 | .
CASSQKDTTSSYNSPLHF | TGCGCCAGCAGCCAAAAGGACACAACCAGCTCCTATAATTCACCCCTCCACTTT | TRBJ1-6 | . | TRBV4-1 | .
CASSPTSGNTYEQYF | TGTGCCAGCAGTCCTACTAGCGGGAACACCTACGAGCAGTACTTC | TRBJ2-7 | TRBD2 | TRBV28 | .
CASSFPDPTTQYF | TGTGCCAGCAGCTTTCCGGACCCGACGACGCAGTATTTT | TRBJ2-3 | . | TRBV5-6 | .
CASSESRARETQYF | TGTGCCAGCAGTGAATCCAGGGCGAGAGAGACCCAGTACTTC | TRBJ2-5 | . | TRBV6-1 | .
CASSQAHSNSPLHF | TGTGCCAGCAGCCAGGCCCACTCCAATTCACCCCTCCACTTT | TRBJ1-6 | . | TRBV3-1/TRBV3-2 | .
CASSVAGSPKWETQYF | TGTGCCAGCAGCGTAGCGGGTAGCCCTAAGTGGGAGACCCAGTACTTC | TRBJ2-5 | . | TRBV9 | few
CASSIDSYNEQFF | TGTGCCAGCAGCATCGACAGCTACAATGAGCAGTTCTTC | TRBJ2-1 | . | TRBV5-4 | few
CSASLADNEQFF | TGCAGTGCTAGTTTAGCGGACAATGAGCAGTTCTTC | TRBJ2-1 | . | TRBV20-1 | .
CASSEVAGEKLFF | TGTGCCAGCAGTGAAGTTGCAGGGGAAAAACTGTTTTTT | TRBJ1-4 | . | TRBV6-1 | .
CASSLIGFGQPQHF | TGTGCCAGCAGCTTAATAGGGTTCGGTCAGCCCCAGCATTTT | TRBJ1-5 | . | TRBV7-2 | .
CASSLLAASTDTQYF | TGCGCCAGCAGCTTACTAGCGGCTAGCACAGATACGCAGTATTTT | TRBJ2-3 | TRBD2 | TRBV5-1 | .
CASSSRTGREGTLHF | TGCGCCAGCAGCTCACGGACAGGGCGGGAAGGGACCCTCCACTTT | TRBJ1-6 | TRBD1 | TRBV4-1 | .
CASSLRGRGETF | TGTGCCAGCAGCCTCAGGGGGCGCGGTGAGACCTTC | TRBJ1-2 | TRBD1 | TRBV3-1/TRBV3-2 | .
CASSLSGGGGSGANVLTF | TGCGCCAGCAGCTTGAGTGGAGGAGGGGGGTCTGGGGCCAACGTCCTGACTTTC | TRBJ2-6 | . | TRBV5-1 | .
CASRFSHNEQFF | TGTGCCAGCAGGTTCAGTCACAATGAGCAGTTCTTC | TRBJ2-1 | . | TRBV6-6 | .
CASSQNSLRGGFTEAFF | TGTGCCAGCTCACAAAACTCCCTCAGGGGGGGTTTCACTGAAGCTTTCTTT | TRBJ1-1 | TRBD1 | TRBV18 | .
CASTPGVYNEQFF | TGTGCCAGCACCCCTGGCGTCTACAATGAGCAGTTCTTC | TRBJ2-1 | . | TRBV12-3/TRBV12-4 | .
CASRRRVRTEAFF | TGTGCCAGCAGAAGGAGGGTTAGGACTGAAGCTTTCTTT | TRBJ1-1 | . | TRBV7-2 | .
CASSLLGREYEQYF | TGCGCCAGCAGCTTGTTGGGCAGGGAGTACGAGCAGTACTTC | TRBJ2-7 | . | TRBV5-1 | .
CASSGGQGARSEAFF | TGCGCCAGCAGCGGGGGCCAGGGGGCAAGGTCTGAAGCTTTCTTT | TRBJ1-1 | TRBD1 | TRBV5-1 | .
CASSQGPNSNQPQHF | TGCGCCAGCAGCCAAGGCCCGAATAGCAATCAGCCCCAGCATTTT | TRBJ1-5 | . | TRBV4-3 | .
CASSPDRGRILNEQYF | TGCGCCAGCAGCCCCGACAGGGGGCGAATTCTAAACGAGCAGTACTTC | TRBJ2-7 | TRBD1 | TRBV5-1 | .
CASSSGYQTGSYEQYF | TGTGCCAGCAGCTCCGGATACCAGACTGGCTCCTACGAGCAGTACTTC | TRBJ2-7 | . | TRBV11-2 | few
CASSKSGATNYGYTF | TGTGCCAGCAGCAAATCGGGGGCCACTAACTATGGCTACACCTTC | TRBJ1-2 | . | TRBV21-1 | .
CASSLYSTGYTF | TGTGCCAGCAGCTTGTATTCCACGGGCTACACCTTC | TRBJ1-2 | . | TRBV5-8 | .
CASRPRTGGSYEQYF | TGTGCCAGCAGACCTAGGACAGGGGGCTCCTACGAGCAGTACTTC | TRBJ2-7 | TRBD1 | TRBV6-5 | once
CASSPFSGQETQYF | TGTGCCAGCTCACCATTCAGCGGCCAAGAGACCCAGTACTTC | TRBJ2-5 | . | TRBV18 | .
CASSGHPGGLMDTQYF | TGTGCCAGCAGCGGGCACCCGGGGGGGCTAATGGATACGCAGTATTTT | TRBJ2-3 | TRBD2 | TRBV9 | .
CATSVGTGRNTGELFF | TGTGCCACCAGTGTAGGGACAGGGAGGAACACCGGGGAGCTGTTTTTT | TRBJ2-2 | TRBD1 | TRBV24-1 | .
CASVGQYNQPQHF | TGTGCCAGCGTCGGTCAGTACAATCAGCCCCAGCATTTT | TRBJ1-5 | . | TRBV6-5 | .
CASSLGRRYEQYF | TGCGCCAGCAGCTTGGGACGGAGATACGAGCAGTACTTC | TRBJ2-7 | . | TRBV5-1 | .
CASSWTGVGYTF | TGTGCCAGCAGTTGGACAGGGGTCGGCTACACCTTC | TRBJ1-2 | TRBD1 | TRBV12-3/TRBV12-4 | .
CASSQTGSWTNEKLFF | TGTGCCAGCAGCCAAACGGGGTCGTGGACTAATGAAAAACTGTTTTTT | TRBJ1-4 | . | TRBV4-2 | .